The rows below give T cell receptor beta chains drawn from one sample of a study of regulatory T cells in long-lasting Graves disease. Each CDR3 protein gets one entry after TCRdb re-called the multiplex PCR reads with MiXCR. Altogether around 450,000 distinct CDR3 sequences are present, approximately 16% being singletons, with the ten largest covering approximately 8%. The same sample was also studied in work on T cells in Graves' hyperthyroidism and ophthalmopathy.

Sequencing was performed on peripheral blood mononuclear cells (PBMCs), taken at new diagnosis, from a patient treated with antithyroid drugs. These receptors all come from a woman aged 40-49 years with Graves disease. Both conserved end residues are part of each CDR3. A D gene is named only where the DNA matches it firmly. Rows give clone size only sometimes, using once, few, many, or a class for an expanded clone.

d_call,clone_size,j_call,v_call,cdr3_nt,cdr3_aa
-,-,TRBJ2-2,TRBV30,TGTGCCTGGAGTGTAGGACGGGGAGACACCGGGGAGCTGTTTTTT,CAWSVGRGDTGELFF
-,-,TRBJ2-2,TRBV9,TGTGCCAGCAGCGTACATCAGGGTGCCGGGGAGCTGTTTTTT,CASSVHQGAGELFF
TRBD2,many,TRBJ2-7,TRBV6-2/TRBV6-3,TGTGCCAGCAGCCTAATCTCTAGCGGGAGGGCCACCGAGCAGTACTTC,CASSLISSGRATEQYF
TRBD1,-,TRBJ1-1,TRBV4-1,TGCGCCAGCAGCCACGGACAGGGGCGGACTGAAGCTTTCTTT,CASSHGQGRTEAFF
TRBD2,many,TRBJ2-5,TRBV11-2,TGTGCCAGCAGCTTCCCCCGTGGGGGACTAGCGGGAAGGGAGACCCAGTACTTC,CASSFPRGGLAGRETQYF
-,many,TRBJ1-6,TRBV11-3,TGTGCCAGCAGCATCACCGCCGGGACTTCGGAATCACCCCTCCACTTT,CASSITAGTSESPLHF
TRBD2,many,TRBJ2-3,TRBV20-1,TGCAGTGCTATGGACCGGACTAGCGGAAGCACAGATACGCAGTATTTT,CSAMDRTSGSTDTQYF
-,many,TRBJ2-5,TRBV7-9,TGTGCCAGCAGCTTAGTGGCCCCCGGGACAAGTAAAGAGACCCAGTACTTC,CASSLVAPGTSKETQYF
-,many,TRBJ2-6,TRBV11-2,TGTGCCAGCAGCCGATTACAAGGCTCTGGGGCCAACGTCCTGACTTTC,CASSRLQGSGANVLTF
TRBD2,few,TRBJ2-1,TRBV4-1,TGCGCCAGCAGCCCGACGGGACTAGCGGGAGGCAGTGAGCAGTTCTTC,CASSPTGLAGGSEQFF
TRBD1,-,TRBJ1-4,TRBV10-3,TGTGCCATCAGTCCATTGTGGACAGGAACTAATGAAAAACTGTTTTTT,CAISPLWTGTNEKLFF
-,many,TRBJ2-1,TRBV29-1,TGCAGCGTGGACACCGGGTTCAATGAGCAGTTCTTC,CSVDTGFNEQFF
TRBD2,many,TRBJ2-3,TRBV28,TGTGCCAGCAGTTTTTCCGTTTACACCGGGAGGGATTCTAGCACAGATACGCAGTATTTT,CASSFSVYTGRDSSTDTQYF
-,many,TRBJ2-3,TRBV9,TGTGCCAGCAGCGACCAGGGCCTTGTCGGAGTCACAGATACGCAGTATTTT,CASSDQGLVGVTDTQYF
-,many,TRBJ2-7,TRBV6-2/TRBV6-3,TGTGCCAGCAGTTACGCGGACAGCCGGTGGTACTTC,CASSYADSRWYF
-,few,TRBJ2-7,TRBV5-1,TGCGCCAGCAGCTTGGACCCGGGAGACGCGTACGAGCAGTACTTC,CASSLDPGDAYEQYF
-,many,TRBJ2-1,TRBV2,TGTGCCAGCAGGGCTACGACAGTATTAATCTACAATGAGCAGTTCTTC,CASRATTVLIYNEQFF
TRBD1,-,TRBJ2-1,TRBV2,TGTGCCAGCAGTGTCGTCGGCAGGGGGCCTTCCAATGAGCAGTTCTTC,CASSVVGRGPSNEQFF
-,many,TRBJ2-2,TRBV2,TGTGCCAGCAGTGAGGCAGAAGGCAGGGAGCTGTTTTTT,CASSEAEGRELFF
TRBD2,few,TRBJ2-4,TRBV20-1,TGCAGTGCTAAACTAGCGGGAAGAGCCAAAAACATTCAGTACTTC,CSAKLAGRAKNIQYF
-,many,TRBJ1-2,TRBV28,TGTGCCAGCAGTTTTAGATCTAACTATGGCTACACCTTC,CASSFRSNYGYTF
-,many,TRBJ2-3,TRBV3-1,TGTGCCAGCAGCCTCAAGTCCTGGGGGATAAGCGATACGCAGTATTTT,CASSLKSWGISDTQYF